Presented here are 28 T cell receptor beta chains from one specimen sequenced in a study of regulatory T cells in long-lasting Graves disease. Time point indicated: newly diagnosed GD, antithyroid drugs for less than 3 months. Making the TCR library involved RNA that had been extracted from PBMCs. Arm-PCR with iRepertoire HTBI primers amplified the CDR3 regions for these TCR beta libraries. TCRdb itself ran the multiplex PCR reads through MiXCR, one entry per CDR3 protein. The table lists 450,000 to 700,000 distinct CDR3 sequences, approximately 13% of them singletons, with about 10% in the top ten. A further study also used this sample, focusing on T cells in Graves' hyperthyroidism and ophthalmopathy.

The source material was peripheral blood mononuclear cells (PBMCs), sampled at new diagnosis, from a patient treated with antithyroid drugs. These receptors came from a man aged 25-45 years with Graves disease.

This clonotype was counted ten times or more. The CDR3 loop reads CASSLRGASSYNEQFF. The DNA of the CDR3 is TGTGCCAGCAGCTTGAGGGGGGCGAGCTCCTACAATGAGCAGTTCTTC. The chain joins TRBV7-2 to TRBJ2-1, with D perhaps matching TRBD1 or TRBD2 (6 bases each). The CDR3 totals 16 residues. Germline CDR1 reads SGHTA; CDR2 reads FQGNSA. V shed 3 bases and J shed 0 bases, with 12 bases lying between them.

This clonotype was seen ten or more times. CDR3 coding DNA: TGTGCCAGCAGTTTTTTCGGGACAGGGCAAGAGACCCAGTACTTC. Amino acid sequence: CASSFFGTGQETQYF. The genes are TRBV27 and TRBJ2-5; TRBD1 agrees at 9 bases. V lost 3 bases to trimming and J lost 2 bases; unmatched junction nucleotides: 4. Germline-derived CDR1 and CDR2 are MNHEY and SMNVEV (reference sequence). The CDR3 covers 15 residues.

V and J are TRBV2 and TRBJ2-5; TRBD2 aligns across 12 bases. The germline gives CDR1 SNHLY, CDR2 FYNNEI. The CDR3 totals 16 residues. V lost 5 bases to trimming and J lost 5 bases; unmatched junction nucleotides: 9. This CDR3 is CASSSGLAGSGETQYF. CDR3 nucleotide sequence: TGTGCCAGCAGTTCGGGACTAGCGGGCTCCGGGGAGACCCAGTACTTC.

This clonotype was recorded a few times. V is TRBV18 and J is TRBJ2-7, with TRBD2 identical over 8 bases. The germline CDR1 and CDR2 sequences are KGHSH and LQKENI. This CDR3 has 15 amino acids. V shed 3 bases and J 4 bases; nucleotides not matched to a gene: 8. The CDR3 sequence is CASSPGLGALYEQYF. The DNA of the CDR3 is TGTGCCAGCTCACCGGGACTAGGAGCCCTTTACGAGCAGTACTTC.

This clonotype was seen just once. The chain is built from TRBV5-5 and TRBJ2-7; no clear D gene. Trimming shortened V by 0 bases and J by 3 bases, and 10 bases separated the two germline ends. The CDR3 spans 14 residues. Germline CDR1 is SGHKS and CDR2 is YYEKEE (reference sequence). Written as DNA, the CDR3 is TGTGCCAGCAGCTTGGAGGGCATAGACTACGAGCAGTACTTC. Its translation: CASSLEGIDYEQYF.

This clonotype was counted ten times or more. J is TRBJ2-2 and V is TRBV24-1; D remains unclear. The V gene's germline CDR1 is KGHDR and CDR2 SFDVKD. This CDR3 has 11 residues. The V end was cut by 5 bases, the J end by 4 bases, with 1 base between. This CDR3 reads CATSATGELFF. The DNA for the CDR3 is TGTGCCACCAGTGCCACCGGGGAGCTGTTTTTT.

This clonotype was recorded at least ten times. V and J are TRBV6-1 and TRBJ1-2; 10 nucleotides match TRBD1. CDR3 size: 13 residues. Germline V gene sequence: CDR1 MNHNS, CDR2 SASEGT. V lost 10 bases and J lost 5; bases outside the gene matches: 7. CDR3 bases: TGTGCCACCGGGACAGGGGCGCAGTATGGCTACACCTTC. Translation gives CATGTGAQYGYTF.

V usage is TRBV20-1 and J usage is TRBJ2-5; maybe TRBD2 (7 bases). The CDR3 totals 15 residues. Trimming took off 1 base at V and 5 bases at J, with 17 bases between the two ends. Germline V gene lookup returns CDR1 DFQATT and CDR2 SNEGSKA (reference sequence). CDR3: CSARARTRGGETQYF. The CDR3 DNA reads as TGCAGTGCTAGAGCCCGGACTAGGGGGGGGGAGACCCAGTACTTC.

This clonotype was counted ten times or more. This chain connects TRBV6-1 to TRBJ2-1; 8 bases align to TRBD1. CDR1 and CDR2 (germline): MNHNS, SASEGT. The trim removed 2 bases at V and 5 bases at J, leaving 2 bases unmatched. The CDR3 is 14 amino acids. CDR3: CASSEWTGNNEQFF. CDR3 sequence (DNA): TGTGCCAGCAGTGAATGGACAGGGAACAATGAGCAGTTCTTC.

At least ten counts were recorded for this clonotype. The chain recombines TRBV7-9 with TRBJ2-7; D is ambiguous. CDR1 and CDR2 (germline): SEHNR, FQNEAQ (reference sequence). This CDR3 is 13 amino acids long. The germline V and J ends were trimmed by 1 base and 9 bases, with 13 bases remaining between them. In DNA form, the CDR3 reads TGTGCCAGCAGCTTAGGGGATAGGGTCGGGCAGTACTTC. Encoded protein: CASSLGDRVGQYF.

Comment on this clonotype: It is likely a read error: a sequence one base away is far more abundant. The chain couples TRBV5-1 to TRBJ2-4, with D perhaps assigned TRBD1 or TRBD2 (5 bases each). The J call is in doubt because the DNA end fits TRBJ2-1 better. CDR1 and CDR2 (germline): SGHRS, YFSETQ. This CDR3 has 15 residues. The CDR3, as DNA: TGTGCCAGCGGCTTAGAGGCAGGGACCCCTCGGGAGCAGTTCTTC. Translating gives CASGLEAGTPREQFF.

The chain has TRBV24-1 and TRBJ2-1, with D possibly being TRBD1 (7 bases). This CDR3 contains 12 residues. Trimming removed 9 bases from V and 9 bases from J, with 14 bases in between. CDR1 KGHDR and CDR2 SFDVKD come from the germline V gene. Written as DNA, the CDR3 is TGTGCCACCGCGGCAGGGGGGAGTGAGCAGTTCTTC. This codes for CATAAGGSEQFF.

As regards this clonotype: A single base separates this from a much larger clone, so it may be a read error. The V gene is TRBV3-1, the J gene TRBJ1-1; D not resolved. V dropped 4 bases and J dropped 1 base, with 10 bases sitting between them. CDR1 LGHDT and CDR2 YNNKEL come from the germline V gene (reference sequence). This CDR3 is built from 14 residues. The CDR3 nucleotides are TGTGCCAGCAGCCGCAGGTCCGGGAACACTGAAGCTTTCTTT. It encodes CASSRRSGNTEAFF.

The chain combines TRBV4-2 with TRBJ2-6; TRBD2 agrees at 9 bases. CDR1 is LGHNA and CDR2 is YNFKEQ in the germline V gene. This CDR3 contains 19 residues. Trimming at V came to 0 bases and at J to 0 bases, leaving 6 bases not matched to a gene. The DNA for the CDR3 is TGTGCCAGCAGCCAAGAGGAACTAGCGGGCATCTCTGGGGCCAACGTCCTGACTTTC. Translation gives CASSQEELAGISGANVLTF.

This clonotype was observed at least ten times. This chain uses TRBV6-5 with TRBJ2-3, with D hard to call. This CDR3 contains 12 residues. The V gene's germline CDR1 is MNHEY and CDR2 SVGAGI. Deletions cut 2 bases from V and 1 base from J, with 1 base between. The CDR3 loop is CASSYGTDTQYF. The CDR3 nucleotides are TGTGCCAGCAGTTACGGCACAGATACGCAGTATTTT.

A word on this clonotype: This may arise from a read error, as a much more abundant clone is one base away. The V and J genes are TRBV20-1 and TRBJ2-5; D is uncertain. Germline lookup yields CDR1 DFQATT and CDR2 SNEGSKA (reference sequence). The ends were cut back, 5 bases at V and 5 bases at J, with 12 bases in the middle. This CDR3 region has 12 residues. The CDR3 sequence: CSAGGVWETQYF. Here the CDR3 DNA reads TGCAGTGCTGGCGGAGTCTGGGAGACCCAGTACTTC.

The table lists this clonotype with a few counts. This chain links TRBV7-9 with TRBJ2-2; the match to TRBD2 covers 11 bases. The CDR3 sequence is 16 residues long. Germline lookup yields CDR1 SEHNR and CDR2 FQNEAQ (reference sequence). V lost 4 bases and J lost 6; bases outside the gene matches: 7. The CDR3 sequence: CASSYPTSGRAGELFF. Written as DNA, the CDR3 is TGTGCCAGCAGCTATCCCACTAGCGGGAGAGCCGGGGAGCTGTTTTTT.

Details on this clonotype: It may be a read error: a sequence one base away is much more abundant. The V call is TRBV12-3 or TRBV12-4, the J call TRBJ2-1, with D possibly being TRBD2 (6 bases). CDR3 length equals 17 residues. Written as DNA, the CDR3 is TGTGCCAGCAGTTTCACCCTGGGACTCGCGGACTACAGTGAGCAGTTCTTC. Residues: CASSFTLGLADYSEQFF.

In this sample, this clonotype turned up many times. V is TRBV3-1 and J is TRBJ2-3; D is undetermined. The CDR3 covers 12 residues. Germline CDR1 reads LGHDT; CDR2 reads YNNKEL (reference sequence). V lost 0 bases and J 4 bases, leaving 2 bases between the germline ends. The DNA for the CDR3 is TGTGCCAGCAGCCAAGAGGCAGATACGCAGTATTTT. It codes for CASSQEADTQYF.

This clonotype came up many times. This chain connects TRBV5-4 to TRBJ2-7, with D unresolved. CDR3 length: 13 residues. CDR1 and CDR2 from the germline V gene are SGHNT and YYREEE (reference sequence). Trimming cost V 0 bases and J 5 bases, with 9 bases left between them. This chain's CDR3 is CASSLERLNEQYF. CDR3 DNA: TGTGCCAGCAGCTTGGAAAGACTTAACGAGCAGTACTTC.

Concerning this clonotype itself: A much more abundant neighbour one base away suggests this may be a read error. The chain joins TRBV5-5 to TRBJ1-1; D ambiguous. The CDR3 is made up of 13 amino acids. From germline, CDR1 is SGHKS and CDR2 YYEKEE (reference sequence). V lost 4 bases and J lost 6, with 13 bases in between. Here the CDR3 DNA reads TGTGCCAGCAGCGTAGAGCGCGGGGCTGAAGCTTTCTTT. Residues: CASSVERGAEAFF.

This clonotype was detected many times. The chain carries TRBV7-9 and TRBJ1-2, with D hard to call. Germline V lookup: CDR1 SEHNR, CDR2 FQNEAQ (reference sequence). CDR3 size: 15 residues. Trimming removed 7 bases at V and 8 bases at J, with 23 bases between. In DNA form, the CDR3 reads TGTGCCAGCACAAGCCCCCGCAGGCCCCAAGGAGGCTACACCTTC. Its protein product is CASTSPRRPQGGYTF.

The table lists this clonotype with a few counts. V is TRBV18 and J is TRBJ2-1; 8 positions agree with TRBD2. The germline CDR1 and CDR2 sequences are KGHSH and LQKENI. The trim removed 0 bases at V and 4 bases at J, leaving 5 bases unmatched. This CDR3 has 16 residues. DNA of the CDR3: TGTGCCAGCTCACCACCATCGGGGGGGGCATACAATGAGCAGTTCTTC. Protein sequence: CASSPPSGGAYNEQFF.

This rearrangement joins TRBV5-1 to TRBJ2-3, with D possibly matching TRBD1 (5 bases). Germline CDR1 is SGHRS and CDR2 is YFSETQ. V was shortened by 5 bases and J by 4 bases, with 11 bases between the two germline ends. This CDR3 contains 13 residues. The CDR3 loop is CASRGDFPDTQYF. The CDR3 DNA reads TGCGCCAGCAGAGGGGATTTTCCAGATACGCAGTATTTT.

This clonotype was recorded a few times. J is TRBJ1-3 and V is TRBV27; D is undetermined. Per germline, CDR1 MNHEY and CDR2 SMNVEV (reference sequence). The CDR3 is made up of 15 amino acids. V lost 5 bases and J 4 bases, leaving 15 bases between the germline ends. The CDR3 DNA reads as TGTGCCAGCAGTCCGAGACCCGGATCCGGAAACACCATATATTTT. It is translated as CASSPRPGSGNTIYF.

This clonotype was found many times. The CDR3 region has the DNA TGTGCCAGCAGGCCCCCCGGAATAGGGGGCTATGGCTACACCTTC. It yields the protein CASRPPGIGGYGYTF. The rearrangement joins TRBV12-3 or TRBV12-4 to TRBJ1-2; D might be TRBD1 (6 bases). The CDR3 is made up of 15 amino acids. Trimming pared 6 bases from V and 4 bases from J, leaving 18 bases between.

This clonotype has more than one count but fewer than ten. The chain employs TRBV6-1 and TRBJ1-4; D is possibly TRBD1 (5 bases). Germline lookup yields CDR1 MNHNS and CDR2 SASEGT. The CDR3 has 17 amino acids. Between the trimmed V and J ends, which lost 8 bases and 6 bases, there was a span of 25 bases. CDR3 nucleotides: TGTGCCAGCGGAAGGGGTTATGGGTATGGACTGGATGAAAAACTGTTTTTT. This translates into CASGRGYGYGLDEKLFF.

The V gene is TRBV30, the J gene TRBJ2-7; D ambiguous. Per germline, CDR1 GTSNPN and CDR2 SVGIG (reference sequence). The CDR3 sequence is 12 residues long. Trimming took 0 bases from V and 6 from J, leaving 9 bases between them. CDR3 region: CAWSVLLAEQYF. For the CDR3, the DNA is TGTGCCTGGAGTGTACTTCTGGCCGAGCAGTACTTC.